Listed below are T cell receptor beta chains from one sample, sequenced in a study of beta chain features in type 1 diabetes. Sequenced by immunoSEQ multiplex PCR; TCRdb stores in-frame clones only, minus some. This sample yields under 800,000 clones, of which around 15% are seen a single time; approximately 0.099% belongs to the top ten. Sequencing was done on a sample of naive CD4+ T cells from blood. These TCRs come from a man younger than 30 in good health. Each CDR3 is given with its conserved first and last residue. Each record gives: J gene, V gene, CDR3 protein.

j_call: TRBJ2-3
v_call: TRBV7-2
cdr3_aa: CASSLQRGGNTDTQYF

j_call: TRBJ2-5
v_call: TRBV7-2
cdr3_aa: CASSLVLETQYF

j_call: TRBJ2-7
v_call: TRBV11-2
cdr3_aa: CASRSTSGSSYEQYF

j_call: TRBJ2-5
v_call: TRBV28
cdr3_aa: CASSLLVSGSKTQYF

j_call: TRBJ1-6
v_call: TRBV30
cdr3_aa: CAWKYYRDRDNSPLHF

j_call: TRBJ2-3
v_call: TRBV27
cdr3_aa: CASSVRGTDTQYF

j_call: TRBJ2-2
v_call: TRBV5-1
cdr3_aa: CASSVGTHNTGELFF

j_call: TRBJ2-2
v_call: TRBV2
cdr3_aa: CASSARTGGNTGELFF

j_call: TRBJ2-5
v_call: TRBV7-2
cdr3_aa: CASSSGQGGYETQYF

j_call: TRBJ2-4
v_call: TRBV10-2
cdr3_aa: CASSELLRRIQYF

j_call: TRBJ1-2
v_call: TRBV11-2
cdr3_aa: CASLLSGGGSGYTF

j_call: TRBJ2-1
v_call: TRBV5-4
cdr3_aa: CASSGMNKYEQFF

j_call: TRBJ2-5
v_call: TRBV29-1
cdr3_aa: CSVDLGAQETQYF

j_call: TRBJ1-1
v_call: TRBV5-1
cdr3_aa: CASSLYRGETEAFF

j_call: TRBJ1-2
v_call: TRBV4-2
cdr3_aa: CASSQVQKQGASYGYTF

j_call: TRBJ1-1
v_call: TRBV5-1
cdr3_aa: CASSQAGTGDEAFF

j_call: TRBJ1-4
v_call: TRBV29-1
cdr3_aa: CSAAGDGGEKLFF

j_call: TRBJ2-2
v_call: TRBV9
cdr3_aa: CASSVVGLLHTGELFF

j_call: TRBJ2-1
v_call: TRBV7-2
cdr3_aa: CASIPGPGGFYNEQFF

j_call: TRBJ1-4
v_call: TRBV7-2
cdr3_aa: CATRTGNEKLFF

j_call: TRBJ1-1
v_call: TRBV6-1
cdr3_aa: CASSEDGQLRAFF

j_call: TRBJ1-2
v_call: TRBV4-3
cdr3_aa: CASSQDWQGLGYTF

j_call: TRBJ2-3
v_call: TRBV20-1
cdr3_aa: CSPGLDTQYF

j_call: TRBJ2-5
v_call: TRBV7-2
cdr3_aa: CASSSMTGTQETQYF

j_call: TRBJ2-1
v_call: TRBV5-4
cdr3_aa: CASSSTSLSRNEQFF

j_call: TRBJ1-2
v_call: TRBV7-9
cdr3_aa: CASSLVEDLGYGYTF

j_call: TRBJ1-2
v_call: TRBV9
cdr3_aa: CASSDIRQGRYTF

j_call: TRBJ1-5
v_call: TRBV7-2
cdr3_aa: CASSLVVGGSQPQHF

j_call: TRBJ2-7
v_call: TRBV5-8
cdr3_aa: CASSPSYEQYF

j_call: TRBJ1-1
v_call: TRBV7-9
cdr3_aa: CASSPPGGRVNTEAFF

j_call: TRBJ2-7
v_call: TRBV4-2
cdr3_aa: CASSPEDRGHYEQYF

j_call: TRBJ2-1
v_call: TRBV13
cdr3_aa: CASSRNTGTGGSEQFF

j_call: TRBJ2-2
v_call: TRBV7-3
cdr3_aa: CASSPRTATGELFF

j_call: TRBJ1-4
v_call: TRBV20-1
cdr3_aa: CSARATRRLFF

j_call: TRBJ1-2
v_call: TRBV29-1
cdr3_aa: CSATSGLNYGYTF

j_call: TRBJ2-5
v_call: TRBV11-2
cdr3_aa: CASSLDPGGRETQYF

j_call: TRBJ2-3
v_call: TRBV7-3
cdr3_aa: CASSLTSGGPYTDTQYF

j_call: TRBJ1-1
v_call: TRBV6-5
cdr3_aa: CASSWDTNTEAFF

j_call: TRBJ1-5
v_call: TRBV28
cdr3_aa: CASSYYGQTGAQPQHF

j_call: TRBJ1-1
v_call: TRBV30
cdr3_aa: CAWSVRGAGTGGTEAFF

j_call: TRBJ2-7
v_call: TRBV28
cdr3_aa: CASSLGGYEQYF

j_call: TRBJ1-1
v_call: TRBV2
cdr3_aa: CASSAEVVNTEAFF

j_call: TRBJ2-3
v_call: TRBV27
cdr3_aa: CASRGRGLAGGLSTDTQYF

j_call: TRBJ2-7
v_call: TRBV10-3
cdr3_aa: CAISENQIYEQYF

j_call: TRBJ1-2
v_call: TRBV4-3
cdr3_aa: CASSQDPGVNGYTF

j_call: TRBJ2-3
v_call: TRBV6-4
cdr3_aa: CASSDPQGQYF

j_call: TRBJ2-4
v_call: TRBV19
cdr3_aa: CASSMGQLNIQYF

j_call: TRBJ2-3
v_call: TRBV6-5
cdr3_aa: CASSLWRGGTDTQYF

j_call: TRBJ2-1
v_call: TRBV5-1
cdr3_aa: CASSSGQLSYNEQFF

j_call: TRBJ2-7
v_call: TRBV9
cdr3_aa: CASSVDSLIYEQYF

j_call: TRBJ2-5
v_call: TRBV27
cdr3_aa: CASSSSGTGVLETQYF

j_call: TRBJ2-1
v_call: TRBV7-8
cdr3_aa: CASSPMDRGRYNEQFF

j_call: TRBJ2-3
v_call: TRBV9
cdr3_aa: CASSVGPSGTDTQYF

j_call: TRBJ1-1
v_call: TRBV28
cdr3_aa: CASSLRETGRAFF

j_call: TRBJ1-2
v_call: TRBV7-2
cdr3_aa: CASSSGYGYTF

j_call: TRBJ1-2
v_call: TRBV5-5
cdr3_aa: CAIRNLEGTGIYGYTF

j_call: TRBJ2-2
v_call: TRBV9
cdr3_aa: CASSWTSGVNTGELFF

j_call: TRBJ2-1
v_call: TRBV7-3
cdr3_aa: CASSRNEGGEQFF

j_call: TRBJ1-2
v_call: TRBV29-1
cdr3_aa: CSVLTQGRLANYGYTF

j_call: TRBJ2-7
v_call: TRBV18
cdr3_aa: CASSPKSGAAYEQYF